This T cell receptor (beta chain) is drawn from a study of blood T cell repertoires in COVID-19. Trimming pared 0 bases from V and 14 bases from J, leaving 13 bases between. This CDR3 region has 12 residues. Germline V CDR1 and CDR2: ENHRY, SYGVKD. This clone has a handful of counts. Profiled with immunoSEQ multiplex PCR; TCRdb holds only in-frame clones, not every one. The sample has 150,000 to 200,000 clones, 80% to 90% seen once. The chain couples TRBV10-3 to TRBJ1-2, with D unclear. Sequencing used peripheral blood. This receptor was identified in a human donor in a cohort sampled during active COVID-19. The CDR3 spells CAISESPSSWTF. DNA of the CDR3: TGTGCCATCAGTGAGTCGCCAAGCTCCTGGACCTTC.